This T cell receptor beta chain was found in a study of blood T cells in healthy people across ages. Study information: Capture by template switching was about one barcoded beta molecule per two T cells. Notes on the study in general: Older individuals had lower TCR beta diversity per million T cells (the decline was roughly linear).

For the second PCR, which ran for about 7 to 11 cycles, a sample-barcoded 5' primer and a J-beta primer mix were used. Through a template-switch adaptor with 12 random nucleotides, each cDNA molecule received a tag. TCRdb called the 5' RACE reads again in MiXCR, with one record for every CDR3 protein. The sample includes fewer than 700,000 distinct CDR3 sequences, roughly 48% of them seen just once. Germline lookup yields CDR1 MNHNY and CDR2 SVGAGI (reference sequence). This CDR3 region has 11 residues. Isolation recovered at least 6.5 million PBMCs from every sample. This clonotype appeared a few times. No antigen is known for it. Being one base from a much bigger clone, this may be a read error.

V usage is TRBV6-6 and J usage is TRBJ2-1; TRBD2 matches 7 bases. The J call could be wrong; TRBJ2-7 is a better fit for the DNA end. The specimen was blood. The sequence was collected from a man older than 75 in good health. CDR3 residues: CASRGRDEQYF. CDR3 bases: TGTGCCAGCCGGGGGAGGGATGAGCAGTACTTC.